The rows below give T cell receptor beta chains drawn from one sample of a study of glioma-infiltrating T cells after dendritic cell vaccination. The repertoire was sequenced with immunoSEQ multiplex PCR; TCRdb's copy has only in-frame clones and lacks some. The sample records about 67,000 clones, about 86% being singletons. The specimen comprised blood, sampled before dendritic cell vaccination. The receptors shown here come from a human donor with glioblastoma. Each CDR3 is given with its conserved first and last residue. D genes are given only for firm matches. Not every row has a clone size; where given, it reads once, few, many or a size class.

v_call	j_call	clone_size	d_call	cdr3_nt	cdr3_aa
TRBV7-9	TRBJ2-7	NA	NA	TGTGCCAGCACCCTCCTAGGGGGGGGCGAGCAGTACTTC	CASTLLGGGEQYF
TRBV9	TRBJ2-1	NA	TRBD2	TGTGCCAGCAGTGATCCAAGACTAGCGGGGGGACGTTACAATGAGCAGTTCTTC	CASSDPRLAGGRYNEQFF
TRBV4-1	TRBJ2-7	NA	TRBD1	TGCGCCAGCAGCCATACCGGGACAGGGGTCTCCTACGAGCAGTACTTC	CASSHTGTGVSYEQYF
TRBV6-1	TRBJ1-2	many	NA	TGTGCCAGCAGTGCCACAGCTAACTATGGCTACACCTTC	CASSATANYGYTF
TRBV25-1	TRBJ2-3	NA	NA	TGTGCCACCGGAAGACTCACCACAGATACGCAGTATTTT	CATGRLTTDTQYF
TRBV30	TRBJ2-7	NA	TRBD1	TGTGCCTGGACCTCAATCCGGGACAGGAGCTCCTACGAGCAGTACTTC	CAWTSIRDRSSYEQYF
TRBV6-5	TRBJ1-1	NA	NA	TGTGCCAGCAGTTACATCAAGAACACTGAAGCTTTCTTT	CASSYIKNTEAFF
TRBV18	TRBJ1-1	NA	NA	TGTGCCAGCTCACGCAGGGTCGACACTGAAGCTTTCTTT	CASSRRVDTEAFF
TRBV2	TRBJ1-2	NA	NA	TGTGCCAGCGGGGGGGGGCTATTATATGGCTACACCTTC	CASGGGLLYGYTF
TRBV19	TRBJ1-1	NA	NA	TGTGCCAGTAGTATCAACAGGGACACTGAAGCTTTCTTT	CASSINRDTEAFF
TRBV5-1	TRBJ2-2	NA	TRBD2	TGCGCCAGCAGCTCGGGACTAGCGGGTTCCCGGGGCGGGGAGCTGTTTTTT	CASSSGLAGSRGGELFF
TRBV7-2	TRBJ1-2	NA	TRBD1	TGTGCCAGCAGCCACCGGGACAGGAACTATGGCTACACCTTC	CASSHRDRNYGYTF
TRBV29-1	TRBJ1-3	few	NA	TGCAGCGTTGAAGCTGCTGGAAACACCATATATTTT	CSVEAAGNTIYF
TRBV12-5	TRBJ2-5	NA	NA	TGTGCTAGTGGCTACAGGCCAGACCAAGAGACCCAGTACTTC	CASGYRPDQETQYF
TRBV9	TRBJ2-2	NA	NA	TGTGCCAGCAGCGCAACGAGGATCGGGGAGCTGTTTTTT	CASSATRIGELFF
TRBV7-2	TRBJ2-7	NA	TRBD2	TGTGCCAGCAGCTTACTTAGCGGGGGGGCTTCAGAGCAGTACTTC	CASSLLSGGASEQYF
TRBV2	TRBJ2-1	NA	NA	TGTGCCAGCAGTGAAGCGCAGGGGACACTCTACAATGAGCAGTTCTTC	CASSEAQGTLYNEQFF
TRBV10-3	TRBJ2-7	NA	TRBD1	TGTGCCATCAACAAAGGGACAGGGTTCCACGAGCAGTACTTC	CAINKGTGFHEQYF
TRBV4-1	TRBJ2-7	NA	TRBD2	TGCGCCAGCAGCCAGAGACTAGCGGGGGGGCCGGACGAGCAGTACTTC	CASSQRLAGGPDEQYF
TRBV11-2	TRBJ1-2	few	NA	TGTGCCAGCAGCCTCACCCGGGGGGACTATGGCTACACCTTC	CASSLTRGDYGYTF
TRBV7-2	TRBJ2-3	NA	TRBD2	TGTGCCAGCAGCTTACGCCCAAGCGGGGGCACAGATACGCAGTATTTT	CASSLRPSGGTDTQYF
TRBV6-5	TRBJ1-3	NA	TRBD1	TGTGCCAGCAGTTACTCGACGGACAGGGCTGGAAACACCATATATTTT	CASSYSTDRAGNTIYF
TRBV30	TRBJ2-2	NA	NA	TGTGCCTGGAGTAGGCCGGGGGTGGTAGCCGGGGAGCTGTTTTTT	CAWSRPGVVAGELFF
TRBV7-2	TRBJ2-1	NA	NA	TGTGCCAGCAGCTTAGGACAGATATACAATGAGCAGTTCTTC	CASSLGQIYNEQFF
TRBV5-1	TRBJ2-6	few	TRBD2	TGCGCCAGCAGCTTGGCGGGCCCTCTAGCGGGGGGGGGCTCTGGGGCCAACGTCCTGACTTTC	CASSLAGPLAGGGSGANVLTF
TRBV5-6	TRBJ2-5	NA	TRBD2	TGTGCCAGCAGCTTGGGGCTAGCGGGGGGGACCCAAGAGACCCAGTACTTC	CASSLGLAGGTQETQYF
TRBV10-3	TRBJ1-2	NA	NA	TGTGCCACCACAGGTCGATCTAACTATGGCTACACCTTC	CATTGRSNYGYTF
TRBV7-6	TRBJ1-3	few	TRBD1	TGTGCCAGCAGCTTAGGGGCAGGGGGAACGTCTGGAAACACCATATATTTT	CASSLGAGGTSGNTIYF
TRBV6-6	TRBJ1-2	few	NA	TGTGCCAGCAGTAACGGCCCCGGGGGCTACACCTTC	CASSNGPGGYTF
TRBV7-3	TRBJ1-1	NA	NA	TGTGCCAGCAGCACGGGGGGAACTGAAGCTTTCTTT	CASSTGGTEAFF
TRBV5-1	TRBJ2-7	NA	TRBD2	TGCGCCAGCAGCTCCCTAGCGGGACCCTACGAGCAGTACTTC	CASSSLAGPYEQYF
TRBV11-2	TRBJ1-1	NA	NA	TGTGCCAGCAGCCCCCACACTAGGACTGAAGCTTTCTTT	CASSPHTRTEAFF
TRBV2	TRBJ1-6	few	NA	TGTGCCAGCAGTGTCGTGCGGGAGGGAAGGAGGTCACCCCTCCACTTT	CASSVVREGRRSPLHF
TRBV5-6	TRBJ1-6	NA	NA	TGTGCCAGCAGCTTCCGGACTGTTACGAGCTCCTATAATTCACCCCTCCACTTT	CASSFRTVTSSYNSPLHF
TRBV29-1	TRBJ1-2	few	TRBD1	TGCAGCGTGGCCCCCGGGACAGGAGGATATGGCTACACCTTC	CSVAPGTGGYGYTF
TRBV27	TRBJ1-3	few	NA	TGTGCCAGCAGTACAGGTCTCGGAAACACCATATATTTT	CASSTGLGNTIYF
TRBV11-2	TRBJ2-1	NA	NA	TGTGCCAGCAGCTTAGAATACAGTTACAATGAGCAGTTCTTC	CASSLEYSYNEQFF
TRBV5-6	TRBJ1-2	NA	NA	TGTGCCAGCAGCTTGGGACAGCGAAACTATGGCTACACCTTC	CASSLGQRNYGYTF
TRBV6-5	TRBJ1-2	NA	NA	TGTGCCAGCAGAGCCGAGGGCGCTTACACCTTC	CASRAEGAYTF
TRBV5-1	TRBJ1-2	NA	NA	TGCGCCAGCCGGGAATCTTCCCAGTATGGCTACACCTTC	CASRESSQYGYTF
TRBV29-1	TRBJ2-3	NA	NA	TGCAGCGTTGTCGTGGCAGGGGCTTCCACAGATACGCAGTATTTT	CSVVVAGASTDTQYF